Each of the 17 T cell receptor beta chains below was sequenced from the same sample in a study of blood T cell repertoires in COVID-19. Some clones are missing from TCRdb's copy, which holds only in-frame ones; the method was immunoSEQ multiplex PCR. The sample shows hundreds of thousands of clones, 80% to 90% of them seen only once. Sequences were obtained from PBMCs or T cells enriched from blood (not recorded which). These TCRs come from a woman aged 40-49 years with acute COVID-19.

This clone was counted once. The V call is TRBV3-1 (or the pseudogene TRBV3-2), the J call TRBJ2-2, with D possibly TRBD1 on 6 matching bases. V lost 6 bases, J lost 5 bases, and 10 bases lay in between. CDR1 and CDR2 (germline): LGHDT, YNNKEL (reference sequence). The CDR3 spans 13 residues. The CDR3 here is CASRWGPTGELFF. CDR3 coding DNA: TGTGCCAGCAGGTGGGGGCCGACCGGGGAGCTGTTTTTT.

V gene TRBV6-1 combines with J gene TRBJ2-1; a weak D match, TRBD1 (5 bases). CDR3 size: 16 residues. With 3 bases removed from V and 0 bases from J, the gap between germline ends came to 12 bases. Germline V gene lookup returns CDR1 MNHNS and CDR2 SASEGT. The CDR3 spells CASSEGPLRSYNEQFF. The CDR3 region has the DNA TGTGCCAGCAGTGAGGGGCCGCTCCGCTCCTACAATGAGCAGTTCTTC.

This clone came up once. The CDR3 here is CASSLVRAEAFF. Here the CDR3 DNA reads TGTGCCAGCAGTTTAGTAAGAGCTGAAGCTTTCTTT. The chain couples TRBV28 to TRBJ1-1; unclear D gene. V was shortened by 2 bases and J by 6 bases, with 7 bases between the two germline ends. This CDR3 region has 12 residues. Germline V gene lookup returns CDR1 MDHEN and CDR2 SYDVKM.

V gene TRBV5-5 combines with J gene TRBJ1-2; 7 bases agree with TRBD1. V was pared by 0 bases and J by 4 bases, with 9 bases of the junction left unmatched. The CDR3 covers 16 residues. The germline gives CDR1 SGHKS, CDR2 YYEKEE (reference sequence). The DNA for the CDR3 is TGTGCCAGCAGCTTGGCCGTAGGGGGCGCGGGCTATGGCTACACCTTC. Encoded protein: CASSLAVGGAGYGYTF.

The chain recombines TRBV25-1 with TRBJ1-6, with a weak D call TRBD1 (5 bases). The CDR3 is 15 amino acids. Trimming left V 3 bases short and J 6 bases short, with 12 bases between. Germline V lookup: CDR1 MGHDK, CDR2 SYGVNS. CDR3 protein: CASSDRTGLNSPLHF. The DNA for the CDR3 is TGTGCCAGCAGTGATCGGACGGGACTTAATTCACCCCTCCACTTT.

This chain joins TRBV27 and TRBJ1-3, with TRBD1 matching 8 bases. The V and J ends lost 6 bases and 1 base, in that order; junction bases with no gene match: 5. Germline V gene lookup returns CDR1 MNHEY and CDR2 SMNVEV (reference sequence). This CDR3 region has 15 residues. The CDR3 DNA follows: TGTGCCAGCAGGCAGGGGGCAATATCTGGAAACACCATATATTTT. Translating it yields CASRQGAISGNTIYF.

The V call is TRBV5-1, the J call TRBJ1-1, with 7 bases lining up with TRBD1. In germline, CDR1 is SGHRS, CDR2 YFSETQ. CDR3 size: 17 residues. Trimming took 4 bases from V and 1 from J; bases not matched to a gene: 13. Here the CDR3 DNA reads TGCGCCAGCAGCGTAACGACAGGGACGAGAGGGAACACTGAAGCTTTCTTT. The encoded protein is CASSVTTGTRGNTEAFF.

The rearrangement uses TRBV13 and TRBJ2-1; 11 bases fit TRBD2. J lost 3 bases, V lost 8 bases, and 9 bases had no gene match. The CDR3 contains 16 residues. Germline CDR1 reads PRHDT; CDR2 reads FYEKMQ (reference sequence). CDR3 coding DNA: TGTGCCAGCGGTCCGACTAGCGGGAAATACTACAATGAGCAGTTCTTC. Amino acid sequence: CASGPTSGKYYNEQFF. Based on the CDR3 plus reference TRBV13 and TRBJ2-1, the full variable domain is AAGVIQSPRHLIKEKRETATLKCYPIPRHDTVYWYQQGPGQDPQFLISFYEKMQSDKGSIPDRFSAQQFSDYHSELNMSSLELGDSALYFCASGPTSGKYYNEQFFGPGTRLTVL.

This chain links TRBV28 with TRBJ2-1; 11 bases agree with TRBD2. The CDR3 contains 14 residues. V lost 7 bases to trimming and J lost 5 bases; unmatched junction nucleotides: 4. Germline V gives CDR1 MDHEN, CDR2 SYDVKM. In DNA, the CDR3 is TGTGCCAGCATAGCGGGAGGGAGAAACAATGAGCAGTTCTTC. The encoded protein is CASIAGGRNNEQFF.

V usage is TRBV11-2 and J usage is TRBJ2-1; TRBD2 matches at 7 bases. V dropped 0 bases and J dropped 10; count of bases not matched to a gene: 9. Germline values: CDR1 SGHAT, CDR2 FQNNGV. The length of the CDR3 is 15 residues. The CDR3 region has the DNA TGTGCCAGCAGCTTAGACCGGGAGGCTCCTCGGGAGCAGTTCTTC. It encodes CASSLDREAPREQFF. The whole variable domain, remainder taken from reference TRBV11-2 and TRBJ2-1, is EAGVAQSPRYKIIEKRQSVAFWCNPISGHATLYWYQQILGQGPKLLIQFQNNGVVDDSQLPKDRFSAERLKGVDSTLKIQPAKLEDSAVYLCASSLDREAPREQFFGPGTRLTVL.

This sequence joins TRBV7-6 and TRBJ2-1, with 7 bases that match TRBD2. The CDR3 has 17 amino acids. Germline CDR1 and CDR2: SGHVS and FNYEAQ. J was trimmed by 0 bases and V by 5 bases; bases with no gene match: 10. The CDR3 DNA follows: TGTGCCAGCAGCCCCGGAGCGGGACTTAGCTCCTACAATGAGCAGTTCTTC. This translates into CASSPGAGLSSYNEQFF.

The chain joins TRBV28 to TRBJ1-1; D perhaps matches TRBD1 (5 bases). Trimming cost V 6 bases and J 7 bases, with 15 bases left between them. The length of the CDR3 is 13 residues. From germline, CDR1 is MDHEN and CDR2 SYDVKM. Here the CDR3 reads CASRRRDVNEAFF. As DNA, the CDR3 is TGTGCCAGCAGGCGGAGGGACGTAAATGAAGCTTTCTTT.

The chain carries TRBV3-1 (or the pseudogene TRBV3-2) and TRBJ1-6; 9 nucleotides agree with TRBD1. From germline, CDR1 is LGHDT and CDR2 YNNKEL (reference sequence). CDR3 length: 13 residues. V was clipped by 4 bases and J by 8 bases; unmatched bases: 0. Here the CDR3 DNA reads TGTGCCAGCAGCCGGGACAGGGATTCACCCCTCCACTTT. Protein product: CASSRDRDSPLHF.

The chain combines TRBV11-2 with TRBJ2-1; tentatively, D is TRBD2 (5 bases). Germline assignment: CDR1 SGHAT and CDR2 FQNNGV. Trimming removed 3 bases at V and 4 bases at J, with 16 bases between. CDR3 length: 16 residues. The CDR3 reads CASSLSLYRDYNEQFF. The CDR3 coding sequence is TGTGCCAGCAGCTTGAGTTTGTATCGGGATTACAATGAGCAGTTCTTC.

The chain is built from TRBV28 and TRBJ1-4; TRBD1 might be the D (5 bases). The CDR3 is 14 amino acids. The germline CDR1 and CDR2 sequences are MDHEN and SYDVKM. The V gene lost 7 bases and the J gene lost 4 bases, with 13 bases spanning the gap. The CDR3 region is CASTATGVNEKLFF. As DNA, the CDR3 is TGTGCCAGCACCGCTACGGGGGTTAATGAAAAACTGTTTTTT. Filled out from reference TRBV28 and TRBJ1-4, the complete variable domain reads DVKVTQSSRYLVKRTGEKVFLECVQDMDHENMFWYRQDPGLGLRLIYFSYDVKMKEKGDIPEGYSVSREKKERFSLILESASTNQTSMYLCASTATGVNEKLFFGSGTQLSVL.

This clone was seen more than once but under ten times. The chain combines TRBV4-1 with TRBJ1-4; the D is unclear. This CDR3 spans 13 amino acids. CDR1 and CDR2 (germline): MGHRA, YSYEKL. The germline V and J ends were trimmed by 2 bases and 8 bases, with 9 bases remaining between them. The CDR3 DNA follows: TGCGCCAGCAGCCAATGGAGGAAGGAAAAACTGTTTTTT. Amino acids: CASSQWRKEKLFF.

This rearrangement joins TRBV11-3 to TRBJ2-7, with 10 bases matching TRBD2. Germline assignment: CDR1 SGHNT and CDR2 YENEEA. The length of the CDR3 is 20 residues. The J segment lost 2 bases and the V segment lost 7 bases, leaving 23 bases of the junction unmatched. CDR3 in amino acids: CASKDHLGALLAGVTYEQYF. The CDR3 nucleotides are TGTGCCAGCAAGGATCATTTGGGGGCCTTGCTAGCGGGAGTAACCTACGAGCAGTACTTC. The variable domain in full, with the rest retrieved from reference TRBV11-3 and TRBJ2-7, is EAGVVQSPRYKIIEKKQPVAFWCNPISGHNTLYWYLQNLGQGPELLIRYENEEAVDDSQLPKDRFSAERLKGVDSTLKIQPAELGDSAVYLCASKDHLGALLAGVTYEQYFGPGTRLTVT.